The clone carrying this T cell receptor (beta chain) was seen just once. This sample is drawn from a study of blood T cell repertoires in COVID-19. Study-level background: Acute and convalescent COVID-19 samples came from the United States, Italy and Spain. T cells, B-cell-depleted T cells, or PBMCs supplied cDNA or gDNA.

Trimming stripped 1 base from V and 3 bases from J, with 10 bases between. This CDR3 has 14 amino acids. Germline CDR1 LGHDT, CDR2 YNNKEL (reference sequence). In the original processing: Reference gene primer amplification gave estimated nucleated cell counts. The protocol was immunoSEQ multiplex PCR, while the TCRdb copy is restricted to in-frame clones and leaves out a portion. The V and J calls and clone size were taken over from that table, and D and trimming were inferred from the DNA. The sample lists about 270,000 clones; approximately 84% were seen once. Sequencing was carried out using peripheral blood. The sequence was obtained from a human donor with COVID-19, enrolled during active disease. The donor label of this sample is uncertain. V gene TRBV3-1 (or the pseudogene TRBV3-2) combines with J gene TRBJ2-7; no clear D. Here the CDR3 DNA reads TGTGCCAGCAGCCAAGGAGAGTGGAGCTACGAGCAGTACTTC. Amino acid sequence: CASSQGEWSYEQYF.